A single sample is the source of the 31 T cell receptor beta chains below, sequenced in a study of OX40 agonist ivuxolimab in advanced cancers. TCRdb keeps only in-frame clones here, not all; method: immunoSEQ multiplex PCR. The sample yields about 46,000 clones, around 91% seen once. The sequencing here drew on CD4+ or CD8+ T cells sorted from blood, taken in a trial of the OX40 agonist ivuxolimab. Receptors were obtained from an adult with an advanced solid tumor such as melanoma, head and neck, liver or kidney cancer.

The chain uses TRBV19 and TRBJ2-7; D is undetermined. Trimming took 1 base from V and 0 from J, leaving 10 bases between them. The CDR3 consists of 15 residues. CDR1 and CDR2 (germline): LNHDA, SQIVND (reference sequence). CDR3 bases: TGTGCCAGTAGTATAGCTGCGGTGGACTCCTACGAGCAGTACTTC. Its protein product is CASSIAAVDSYEQYF.

J is TRBJ2-7 and V is TRBV11-2; 7 bases fit TRBD2. This CDR3 is 12 amino acids long. The germline gives CDR1 SGHAT, CDR2 FQNNGV. V gave up 4 bases and J gave up 4 bases; unmatched junction bases: 1. The DNA for the CDR3 is TGTGCCAGCAGCTGGGGGGGGTACGAGCAGTACTTC. Its protein is CASSWGGYEQYF.

The genes are TRBV6-1 and TRBJ2-3; no reliable D call. The V end was cut by 10 bases, the J end by 4 bases, with 9 bases between. Germline-derived CDR1 and CDR2 are MNHNS and SASEGT. CDR3 size: 11 residues. CDR3 sequence (DNA): TGTGCCACCGGGTGGCCAGATACGCAGTATTTT. Protein: CATGWPDTQYF.

The chain links TRBV13 to TRBJ1-1; D is unclear. CDR3 length: 13 residues. V gave up 5 bases and J gave up 7 bases, with 14 bases separating them. Germline V gene data show CDR1 as PRHDT and CDR2 as FYEKMQ (reference sequence). CDR3 DNA sequence: TGTGCCAGCAGCCTTAAGGCGGCGGTTGAAGCTTTCTTT. The encoded protein is CASSLKAAVEAFF.

This clone appeared a single time. The chain has TRBV13 and TRBJ2-2, with 11 nucleotides matching TRBD2. The J segment lost 7 bases and the V segment lost 6 bases, leaving 10 bases of the junction unmatched. Germline values: CDR1 PRHDT, CDR2 FYEKMQ (reference sequence). The CDR3 loop spans 16 amino acids. The CDR3 bases are TGTGCCAGCAGACTAGCGGGAGAGGGGTCGGGCGGGGAGCTGTTTTTT. It yields the protein CASRLAGEGSGGELFF.

The chain joins TRBV4-2 to TRBJ2-3; 7 bases line up with TRBD2. The germline CDR1 and CDR2 sequences are LGHNA and YNFKEQ. J was trimmed by 2 bases and V by 0 bases; bases with no gene match: 8. The CDR3 has 17 residues. Here the CDR3 DNA reads TGTGCCAGCAGCCAAGAGCCGTCCCTAGCGGTCACAGATACGCAGTATTTT. This encodes CASSQEPSLAVTDTQYF.

CDR3 sequence: CASSGLAGGTGELFF. In nucleotides, the CDR3 is TGTGCCAGTAGTGGATTAGCGGGAGGGACCGGGGAGCTGTTTTTT. This chain connects TRBV19 to TRBJ2-2, with 11 bases aligning to TRBD2. Per the germline V gene, CDR1 is LNHDA and CDR2 is SQIVND (reference sequence). The CDR3 is made up of 15 amino acids. The V segment lost 5 bases and the J segment 5 bases; nucleotides outside the gene matches: 4.

A single count supports this clone. The chain employs TRBV9 and TRBJ2-2, with 7 bases aligning to TRBD2. The CDR3 extends over 15 amino acids. With V trimmed by 4 bases and J by 2 bases, 5 bases remained unmatched. Germline loops: CDR1 SGDLS, CDR2 YYNGEE. The CDR3 region is CASSPRTSNTGELFF. CDR3 sequence (DNA): TGTGCCAGCAGCCCTAGGACTAGTAACACCGGGGAGCTGTTTTTT.

This chain joins TRBV28 and TRBJ2-3, with 9 bases fitting TRBD2. V trimming: 7 bases; J trimming: 4 bases; junction bases outside the gene matches: 3. In germline, CDR1 is MDHEN, CDR2 SYDVKM. CDR3 size: 13 residues. The CDR3, as DNA: TGTGCCAGCAATAGCGGGGGAGCAGATACGCAGTATTTT. Translated: CASNSGGADTQYF. The variable domain in full, completed from reference TRBV28 and TRBJ2-3, reads DVKVTQSSRYLVKRTGEKVFLECVQDMDHENMFWYRQDPGLGLRLIYFSYDVKMKEKGDIPEGYSVSREKKERFSLILESASTNQTSMYLCASNSGGADTQYFGPGTRLTVL.

V and J are TRBV19 and TRBJ2-1, with D perhaps TRBD2 (5 bases). CDR3 length: 15 residues. V lost 10 bases and J 0 bases, leaving 16 bases between the germline ends. Germline-derived CDR1 and CDR2 are LNHDA and SQIVND (reference sequence). The CDR3 is CATQVLGSSYNEQFF. The CDR3 DNA follows: TGTGCCACCCAGGTGTTGGGGAGCTCCTACAATGAGCAGTTCTTC.

CDR3 amino acids: CATSRDLGTSAFEQFF. The CDR3, as DNA: TGTGCCACCAGCAGAGATTTGGGGACTAGCGCTTTTGAGCAGTTCTTC. The genes are TRBV15 and TRBJ2-1; the match to TRBD2 covers 10 bases. V shed 0 bases, J shed 9 bases, and the junction held 8 bases outside the gene matches. This CDR3 is 16 amino acids long. Germline assignment: CDR1 LNHNV and CDR2 YYDKDF (reference sequence).

The gene calls are TRBV5-6 and TRBJ2-3, with D unresolved. The germline V gene has CDR1 SGHDT and CDR2 YYEEEE. V was trimmed by 0 bases and J by 2 bases, leaving 1 base between them. The CDR3 spans 12 residues. The CDR3 reads CASSLATDTQYF. CDR3 nucleotide sequence: TGTGCCAGCAGCTTGGCCACAGATACGCAGTATTTT.

The chain recombines TRBV11-2 with TRBJ1-4; the match to TRBD1 covers 9 bases. The CDR3 runs 15 residues. Germline V gene sequence: CDR1 SGHAT, CDR2 FQNNGV. Losses at the gene ends were 5 bases for V and 6 bases for J; bases not matched to a gene: 7. The CDR3, as DNA: TGTGCCAGCAGCCCCGCGGGGACAGGGTATGAAAAACTGTTTTTT. Protein product: CASSPAGTGYEKLFF. The full variable domain, its missing parts supplied by reference TRBV11-2 and TRBJ1-4, is EAGVAQSPRYKIIEKRQSVAFWCNPISGHATLYWYQQILGQGPKLLIQFQNNGVVDDSQLPKDRFSAERLKGVDSTLKIQPAKLEDSAVYLCASSPAGTGYEKLFFGSGTQLSVL.

In this sample, this clone turned up a few times. The chain has TRBV11-2 and TRBJ2-7, with a tentative D call TRBD1 (6 bases). Trimming stripped 1 base from V and 0 bases from J, with 13 bases between. Germline V gene data show CDR1 as SGHAT and CDR2 as FQNNGV. The CDR3 sequence is 16 residues long. In DNA, the CDR3 is TGTGCCAGCAGCTTAGTGGGGGCAGGGAGCTCCTACGAGCAGTACTTC. It yields the protein CASSLVGAGSSYEQYF. The full variable domain, in which reference TRBV11-2 and TRBJ2-7 provide the parts outside the CDR3, is EAGVAQSPRYKIIEKRQSVAFWCNPISGHATLYWYQQILGQGPKLLIQFQNNGVVDDSQLPKDRFSAERLKGVDSTLKIQPAKLEDSAVYLCASSLVGAGSSYEQYFGPGTRLTVT.

The chain joins TRBV28 to TRBJ1-1; the D is unclear. Trimming pared 3 bases from V and 4 bases from J, leaving 12 bases between. Per the germline V gene, CDR1 is MDHEN and CDR2 is SYDVKM. The CDR3 is 14 residues long. The CDR3 bases are TGTGCCAGCAGTTTTATGGGAGAGGTCACTGAAGCTTTCTTT. Encoded protein: CASSFMGEVTEAFF.

A word on this clone: No conserved phenylalanine or tryptophan ends this CDR3, so it is likely a read error. It is unclear where the CDR3 begins or ends on the DNA, so no DNA is shown, and the CDR3 is as TCRdb lists it. The chain joins TRBV5-1 to TRBJ1-2; the table assigns TRBD1, which was not confirmed against the DNA. The V gene's germline CDR1 is SGHRS and CDR2 YFSETQ. Both ends counted, the CDR3 spans 15 residues. The CDR3: CASSAWTGGTLWLHL.

The chain joins TRBV7-6 to TRBJ2-1; D is unresolved. Between the trimmed V and J ends, which lost 5 bases and 2 bases, there was a span of 7 bases. The CDR3 is made up of 13 amino acids. CDR1 and CDR2 (germline): SGHVS, FNYEAQ. In nucleotides, the CDR3 is TGTGCCAGCAGCCTGACGGCCTACAATGAGCAGTTCTTC. It translates to CASSLTAYNEQFF.

The chain links TRBV28 to TRBJ1-2; D ambiguous. From germline, CDR1 is MDHEN and CDR2 SYDVKM. Deletions cut 5 bases from V and 4 bases from J, with 14 bases between. The CDR3 runs to 14 residues. This chain's CDR3 is CASSSYRELYGYTF. The DNA of the CDR3 is TGTGCCAGCAGTAGTTACCGGGAGCTCTATGGCTACACCTTC.

The chain couples TRBV19 to TRBJ2-1; D is unresolved. Germline-derived CDR1 and CDR2 are LNHDA and SQIVND (reference sequence). The CDR3 loop spans 15 amino acids. V lost 7 bases and J lost 0, with 13 bases in between. CDR3: CASTIAVSSYNEQFF. The DNA for the CDR3 is TGTGCCAGTACGATAGCAGTCAGCTCCTACAATGAGCAGTTCTTC.

The chain combines TRBV7-9 with TRBJ1-2; possible D gene TRBD1, 5 bases. Trimming left V 2 bases short and J 4 bases short, with 8 bases between. CDR1 SEHNR and CDR2 FQNEAQ come from the germline V gene (reference sequence). The CDR3 is 13 residues long. The CDR3, as DNA: TGTGCCAGCAGCTTACCTACAGGCTATGGCTACACCTTC. It translates to CASSLPTGYGYTF.

The rearrangement joins TRBV9 to TRBJ2-3, with TRBD1 identical over 7 bases. The V segment lost 3 bases and the J segment 2 bases; nucleotides outside the gene matches: 9. CDR3 size: 16 residues. The germline V gene has CDR1 SGDLS and CDR2 YYNGEE. CDR3 bases: TGTGCCAGCAGCGCAGGACAGGCCCCAATCACAGATACGCAGTATTTT. Its protein product is CASSAGQAPITDTQYF.

The chain links TRBV5-1 to TRBJ2-1, with D unresolved. The CDR3 extends over 15 amino acids. V was trimmed by 4 bases and J by 5 bases, leaving 16 bases between them. Germline assignment: CDR1 SGHRS and CDR2 YFSETQ. CDR3 nucleotide sequence: TGCGCCAGCAGCGGGTTTTATGACTCTAACAATGAGCAGTTCTTC. This sequence encodes CASSGFYDSNNEQFF.

This clone was detected a few times. This chain uses TRBV10-3 with TRBJ2-3; TRBD2 matches 9 bases. There are 18 residues in the CDR3. Germline lookup yields CDR1 ENHRY and CDR2 SYGVKD. V lost 0 bases and J lost 2; bases outside the gene matches: 9. The CDR3 reads CAISESWRGGRDTDTQYF. The CDR3 DNA sequence: TGTGCCATCAGTGAGTCGTGGCGGGGGGGCCGCGACACAGATACGCAGTATTTT.

The rearrangement joins TRBV2 to TRBJ2-7; D might be TRBD2 (5 bases). CDR1 and CDR2 (germline): SNHLY, FYNNEI. Deletions cut 6 bases from V and 4 bases from J, with 16 bases between. The CDR3 runs 14 residues. The CDR3, as DNA: TGTGCCAGCAGGAAGGACTCCCTCGGGTACGAGCAGTACTTC. Amino acids: CASRKDSLGYEQYF.

This chain links TRBV11-2 with TRBJ2-3; D may correspond to TRBD1 or TRBD2 (6 bases each). Trimming cost V 5 bases and J 0 bases, with 9 bases left between them. This CDR3 contains 14 residues. Germline values: CDR1 SGHAT, CDR2 FQNNGV. The CDR3 region has the DNA TGTGCCAGCAGCCGAGGGGGGAGCACAGATACGCAGTATTTT. Protein sequence: CASSRGGSTDTQYF.

The chain has TRBV11-3 and TRBJ1-3, with 7 bases lining up with TRBD1. The germline gives CDR1 SGHNT, CDR2 YENEEA. The CDR3 has 16 amino acids. Trimming at V came to 5 bases and at J to 1 base, leaving 8 bases not matched to a gene. DNA for the CDR3: TGTGCCAGCAGCGACCGGGACAGCGGATCTGGAAACACCATATATTTT. This gives the protein CASSDRDSGSGNTIYF.

This chain connects TRBV29-1 to TRBJ2-5; the match to TRBD2 covers 10 bases. The junction had 1 base not matched to a gene; V was cut back by 3 bases and J by 0 bases. Looked up from germline, CDR1 is SQVTM and CDR2 is ANQGSEA. This CDR3 region has 14 residues. The CDR3 bases are TGCAGCGTTGAGACTAGCGGGTACCAAGAGACCCAGTACTTC. Translated: CSVETSGYQETQYF.

The chain recombines TRBV13 with TRBJ2-1; 10 nucleotides match TRBD2. Per the germline V gene, CDR1 is PRHDT and CDR2 is FYEKMQ (reference sequence). This CDR3 contains 16 residues. V shed 0 bases, J shed 4 bases, and the junction held 3 bases outside the gene matches. This CDR3 is CASSLGLAGSYNEQFF. CDR3 in DNA: TGTGCCAGCAGCTTAGGACTAGCGGGATCTTACAATGAGCAGTTCTTC.

The V and J genes are TRBV7-6 and TRBJ2-3, with 10 bases matching TRBD2. In germline, CDR1 is SGHVS, CDR2 FNYEAQ. This CDR3 comprises 14 residues. Losses at the gene ends were 6 bases for V and 1 base for J; bases not matched to a gene: 1. The DNA of the CDR3 is TGTGCCAGCAGTCTAGCGGGGGGCACAGATACGCAGTATTTT. It specifies CASSLAGGTDTQYF.

The chain is built from TRBV9 and TRBJ2-2; TRBD1 agrees at 8 bases. V lost 3 bases and J lost 4; bases outside the gene matches: 5. The CDR3 runs to 15 residues. Germline CDR1 reads SGDLS; CDR2 reads YYNGEE. The DNA for the CDR3 is TGTGCCAGCAGCGGCGGGACAGGTCTCACCGGGGAGCTGTTTTTT. It encodes CASSGGTGLTGELFF.

V usage is TRBV7-2 and J usage is TRBJ2-7, with a possible D match to TRBD1 (6 bases). Between the trimmed V and J ends, which lost 4 bases and 10 bases, there was a span of 11 bases. The germline V gene encodes CDR1 SGHTA and CDR2 FQGNSA. The CDR3 loop spans 11 amino acids. The CDR3 nucleotides read TGTGCCAGCAGCTACAACAGGGAACAGTACTTC. The encoded protein is CASSYNREQYF.